The sequence of this T cell receptor (beta chain) was determined in a study of cytomegalovirus exposure and HLA in healthy donors. Use of 60 Vbeta and 13 Jbeta primers characterized the PCR. Clones were sequenced by immunoSEQ multiplex PCR, and TCRdb holds only the in-frame ones, with some missing. The sample yields 80,000 to 90,000 clones, about four fifths seen once. Germline V CDR1 and CDR2: LNHDA, SQIVND (reference sequence). The CDR3 covers 11 residues. With 3 bases clipped from V and 9 bases from J, the junction kept 1 base outside the gene matches. The chain recombines TRBV19 with TRBJ2-5; 7 bases match TRBD2. The sequenced material came from PBMCs. This TCR came from a woman under 40 in good health and CMV-seronegative. CDR3 protein: CASSIGGAQYF. The CDR3 bases are TGTGCCAGTAGTATTGGGGGGGCCCAGTACTTC.